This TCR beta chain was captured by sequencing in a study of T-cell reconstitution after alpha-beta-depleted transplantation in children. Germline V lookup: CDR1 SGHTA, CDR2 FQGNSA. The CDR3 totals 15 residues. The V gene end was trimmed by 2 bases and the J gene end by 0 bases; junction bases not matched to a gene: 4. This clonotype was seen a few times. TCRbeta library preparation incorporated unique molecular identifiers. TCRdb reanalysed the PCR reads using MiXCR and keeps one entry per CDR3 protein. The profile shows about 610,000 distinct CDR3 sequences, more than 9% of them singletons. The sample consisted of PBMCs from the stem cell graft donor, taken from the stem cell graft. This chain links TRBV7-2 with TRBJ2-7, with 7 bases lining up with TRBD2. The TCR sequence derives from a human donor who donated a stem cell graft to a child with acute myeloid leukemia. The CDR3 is CASSLSRTSSYEQYF. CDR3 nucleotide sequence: TGTGCCAGCAGCTTATCACGGACTAGCTCCTACGAGCAGTACTTC.